This TCR beta chain was recorded in a study of OX40 agonist ivuxolimab in advanced cancers. CDR1 KGHSH and CDR2 LQKENI come from the germline V gene. The ends were cut back, 4 bases at V and 6 bases at J, with 9 bases in the middle. CDR3 size: 12 residues. Measured with immunoSEQ multiplex PCR; TCRdb has only the in-frame clones, and not every one. The sample contains about 97,000 clones, around 85% of which appear only once. The receptor was derived from an adult with an advanced solid tumor such as melanoma, head and neck, liver or kidney cancer. Specimen: CD4+ or CD8+ T cells sorted from blood, collected in a trial of the OX40 agonist ivuxolimab. The chain is built from TRBV18 and TRBJ1-2; perhaps TRBD1 as D (6 bases). Written as DNA, the CDR3 is TGTGCCAGCTCACGGAACAGGGATGGCTACACCTTC. Translated: CASSRNRDGYTF.